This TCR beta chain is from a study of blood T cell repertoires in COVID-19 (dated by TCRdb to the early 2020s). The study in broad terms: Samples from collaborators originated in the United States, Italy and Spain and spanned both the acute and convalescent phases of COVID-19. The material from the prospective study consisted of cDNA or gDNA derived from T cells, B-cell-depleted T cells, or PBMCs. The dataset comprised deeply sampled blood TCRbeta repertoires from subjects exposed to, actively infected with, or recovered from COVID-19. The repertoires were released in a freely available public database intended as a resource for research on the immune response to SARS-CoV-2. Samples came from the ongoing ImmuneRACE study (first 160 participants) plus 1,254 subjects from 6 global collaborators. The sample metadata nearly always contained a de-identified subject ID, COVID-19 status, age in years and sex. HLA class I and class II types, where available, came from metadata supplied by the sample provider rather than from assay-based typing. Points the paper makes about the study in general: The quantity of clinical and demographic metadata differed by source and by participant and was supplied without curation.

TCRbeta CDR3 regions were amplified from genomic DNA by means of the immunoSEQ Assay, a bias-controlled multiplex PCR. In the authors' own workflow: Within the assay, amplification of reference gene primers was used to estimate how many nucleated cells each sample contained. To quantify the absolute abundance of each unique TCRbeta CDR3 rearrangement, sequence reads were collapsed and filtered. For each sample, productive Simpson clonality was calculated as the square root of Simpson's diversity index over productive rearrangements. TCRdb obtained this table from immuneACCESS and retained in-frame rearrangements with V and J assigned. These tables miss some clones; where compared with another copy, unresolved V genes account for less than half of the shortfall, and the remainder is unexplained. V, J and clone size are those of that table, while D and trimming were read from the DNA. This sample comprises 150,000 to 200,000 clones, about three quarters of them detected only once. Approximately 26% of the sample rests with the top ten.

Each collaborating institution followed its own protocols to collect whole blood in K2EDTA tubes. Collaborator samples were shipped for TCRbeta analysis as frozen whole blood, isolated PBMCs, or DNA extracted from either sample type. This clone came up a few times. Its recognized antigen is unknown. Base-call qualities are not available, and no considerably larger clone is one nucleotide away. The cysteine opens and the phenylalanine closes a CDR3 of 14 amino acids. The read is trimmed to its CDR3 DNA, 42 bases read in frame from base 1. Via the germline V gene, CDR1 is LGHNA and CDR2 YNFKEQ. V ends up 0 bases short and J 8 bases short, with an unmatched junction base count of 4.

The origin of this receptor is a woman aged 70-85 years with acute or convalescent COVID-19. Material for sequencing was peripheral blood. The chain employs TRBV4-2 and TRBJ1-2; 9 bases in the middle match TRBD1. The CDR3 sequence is CASSQEGQGDGYTF. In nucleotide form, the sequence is TGTGCCAGCAGCCAAGAGGGACAGGGCGACGGCTACACCTTC.